This T cell receptor beta chain was profiled in a study of shared clonotypes between healthy human individuals. Between the trimmed V and J ends, which lost 0 bases and 5 bases, there was a span of 10 bases. Germline loops: CDR1 SGDLS, CDR2 YYNGEE. The CDR3 length is 14 residues. TCRdb's table, derived via immunoSEQ multiplex PCR, lists solely in-frame clones and lacks some. The table shows under 2.5 million clones, with roughly 90% occurring only once. Source material: naive CD4+ T cells from PBMCs. Specified subset: CD45RA+ positively selected. This sequence was found in a man between 18 and 29 years old in good health. Some clones in this sample may be carry-over from other donors' samples. This chain connects TRBV9 to TRBJ2-3; D may be TRBD2 (6 bases). CDR3 sequence (DNA): TGTGCCAGCAGCGTAGCGGGAGCGGTAGATACGCAGTATTTT. Its protein is CASSVAGAVDTQYF.